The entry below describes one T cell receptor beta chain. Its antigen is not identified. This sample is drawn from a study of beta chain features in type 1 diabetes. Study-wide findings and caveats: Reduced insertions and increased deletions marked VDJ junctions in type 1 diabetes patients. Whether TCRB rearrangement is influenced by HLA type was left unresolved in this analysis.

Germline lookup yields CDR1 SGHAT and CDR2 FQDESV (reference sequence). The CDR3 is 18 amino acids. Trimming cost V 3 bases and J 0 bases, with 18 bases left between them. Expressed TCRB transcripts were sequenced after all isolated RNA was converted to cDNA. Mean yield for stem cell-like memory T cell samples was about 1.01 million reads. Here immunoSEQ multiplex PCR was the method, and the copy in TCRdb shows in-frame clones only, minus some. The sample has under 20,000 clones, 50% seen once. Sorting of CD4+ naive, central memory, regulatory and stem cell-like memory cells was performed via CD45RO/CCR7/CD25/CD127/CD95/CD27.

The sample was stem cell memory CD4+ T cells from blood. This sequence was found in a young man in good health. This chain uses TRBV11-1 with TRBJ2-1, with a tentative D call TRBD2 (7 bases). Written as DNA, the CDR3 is TGTGCCAGCAGCTTCCCCCGAACGGGGGGCTCCTCCTACAATGAGCAGTTCTTC. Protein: CASSFPRTGGSSYNEQFF.